Listed here are 10 T cell receptor beta chains from one sample, sequenced in a study of blood T cell repertoires in COVID-19. Only in-frame clones appear in the TCRdb table, and some are missing; sequencing was by immunoSEQ multiplex PCR. The sample yields about 76,000 clones, 75% to 85% seen once. Sequencing used peripheral blood. These receptors all come from a human donor in a cohort sampled during active COVID-19.

At least ten counts were recorded for this clone. The genes are TRBV20-1 and TRBJ1-6, with TRBD1 as a possible D gene (5 bases). V was pared by 6 bases and J by 10 bases, with 10 bases between. The germline V gene has CDR1 DFQATT and CDR2 SNEGSKA (reference sequence). The CDR3 spans 11 residues. The CDR3, as DNA: TGCAGTGCCCAACGGGGGTCACCCCTCCACTTT. Protein: CSAQRGSPLHF.

The chain has TRBV6-5 and TRBJ1-2, with D possibly being TRBD1 (6 bases). V lost 10 bases and J 7 bases, leaving 19 bases between the germline ends. Germline CDR1 and CDR2: MNHEY and SVGAGI. The CDR3 runs to 13 residues. The CDR3 is CAIKGVLSLGYTF. In DNA, the CDR3 is TGTGCCATCAAGGGGGTCCTATCCCTTGGCTACACCTTC.

The genes are TRBV10-2 and TRBJ1-1; D unclear. The V and J ends lost 5 bases and 5 bases respectively, with 9 bases between them. The CDR3 consists of 12 residues. CDR1 is WSHSY and CDR2 is SAAADI in the germline V gene. The CDR3: CASSRFRTEAFF. In DNA form, the CDR3 reads TGCGCCAGCAGTAGGTTCAGGACTGAAGCTTTCTTT.

The CDR3 nucleotides are TGTGCCAGCGCACCTACAGGGTCCTCTGGAAACACCATATATTTT. Translating it yields CASAPTGSSGNTIYF. This sequence joins TRBV3-1 (or the pseudogene TRBV3-2) and TRBJ1-3, with a tentative D call TRBD1 (6 bases). Germline V CDR1 and CDR2: LGHDT, YNNKEL (reference sequence). This CDR3 region has 15 residues. The V gene lost 8 bases and the J gene lost 0 bases, with 14 bases spanning the gap.

The rearrangement uses TRBV7-6 and TRBJ1-2; 9 positions match TRBD1. The germline V gene encodes CDR1 SGHVS and CDR2 FNYEAQ. V lost 4 bases, J lost 4 bases, and 4 bases stayed unmatched. This CDR3 has 14 residues. The CDR3 DNA follows: TGTGCCAGCAGCTGGGACAGGGAGGGCTATGGCTACACCTTC. Translation gives CASSWDREGYGYTF.

The V gene is TRBV27, the J gene TRBJ1-2, with 8 bases identical to TRBD1. Trimming removed 4 bases from V and 0 bases from J; junction bases left unmatched: 7. Germline CDR1 MNHEY, CDR2 SMNVEV (reference sequence). The CDR3 consists of 16 residues. The CDR3 spells CASSSGQEYTNYGYTF. The CDR3 nucleotides are TGTGCCAGCAGTTCGGGACAGGAGTACACTAACTATGGCTACACCTTC.

The chain is built from TRBV6-6 and TRBJ1-2; D perhaps matches TRBD1 (5 bases). Germline loops: CDR1 MNHNY, CDR2 SVGAGI (reference sequence). With 2 bases removed from V and 4 bases from J, the gap between germline ends came to 11 bases. The CDR3 sequence is 14 residues long. DNA of the CDR3: TGTGCCAGCAGTTACAGGGCAGGGTTCTATGGCTACACCTTC. Translation: CASSYRAGFYGYTF.

This chain connects TRBV5-1 to TRBJ2-1; 8 positions match TRBD1. V was clipped by 4 bases and J by 2 bases; unmatched bases: 14. This CDR3 comprises 18 residues. Germline CDR1 and CDR2: SGHRS and YFSETQ. The CDR3 region is CASSHRRTGLRPYNEQFF. CDR3 nucleotides: TGCGCCAGCAGCCACAGACGGACAGGGCTTCGGCCCTACAATGAGCAGTTCTTC.

The chain is built from TRBV5-1 and TRBJ1-5; 7 positions agree with TRBD1. With V trimmed by 4 bases and J by 7 bases, 8 bases remained unmatched. The CDR3 extends over 14 amino acids. CDR1 and CDR2 (germline): SGHRS, YFSETQ. CDR3 sequence: CASSPDRREQPQHF. Here the CDR3 DNA reads TGCGCCAGCAGCCCGGACAGGCGCGAACAGCCCCAGCATTTT.

In this sample, this clone turned up once. The V call is TRBV10-1, the J call TRBJ1-1; D perhaps matches TRBD1 (5 bases). The CDR3 runs to 14 residues. Germline lookup yields CDR1 WNHNN and CDR2 SYGVQD (reference sequence). The ends were cut back, 2 bases at V and 0 bases at J, with 7 bases in the middle. CDR3 in amino acids: CASSEGGMNTEAFF. Here the CDR3 DNA reads TGCGCCAGCAGTGAGGGGGGGATGAACACTGAAGCTTTCTTT.